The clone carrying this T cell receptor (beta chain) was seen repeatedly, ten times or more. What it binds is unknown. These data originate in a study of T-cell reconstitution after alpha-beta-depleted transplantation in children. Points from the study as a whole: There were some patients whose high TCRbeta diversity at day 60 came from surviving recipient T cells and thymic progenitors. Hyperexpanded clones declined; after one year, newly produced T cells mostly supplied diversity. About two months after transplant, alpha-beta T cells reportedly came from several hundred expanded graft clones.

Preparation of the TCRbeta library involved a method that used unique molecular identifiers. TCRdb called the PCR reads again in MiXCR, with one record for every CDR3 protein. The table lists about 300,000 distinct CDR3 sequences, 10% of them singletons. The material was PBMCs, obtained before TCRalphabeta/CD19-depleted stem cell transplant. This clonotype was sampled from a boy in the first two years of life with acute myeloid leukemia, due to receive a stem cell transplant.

The CDR3 protein is CASSLRSRAGGQYF. The CDR3 nucleotides read TGTGCCAGCAGTTTAAGGTCTCGAGCTGGTGGGCAGTATTTT. The rearrangement joins TRBV28 to TRBJ2-3, with no clear D. Germline V CDR1 and CDR2: MDHEN, SYDVKM. V was trimmed by 2 bases and J by 11 bases, leaving 17 bases between them. The CDR3 runs to 14 residues.